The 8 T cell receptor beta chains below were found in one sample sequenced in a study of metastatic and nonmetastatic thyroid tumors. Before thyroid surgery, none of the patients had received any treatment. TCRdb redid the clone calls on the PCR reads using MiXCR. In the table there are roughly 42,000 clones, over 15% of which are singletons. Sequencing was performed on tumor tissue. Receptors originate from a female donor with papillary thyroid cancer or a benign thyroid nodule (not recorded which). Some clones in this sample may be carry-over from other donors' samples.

The CDR3 reads CSARGLAGGPCGELFF. The CDR3 DNA is TGCAGTGCCAGGGGACTAGCGGGGGGGCCCTGCGGTGAGCTGTTTTTT. This rearrangement joins TRBV20-1 to TRBJ2-2; TRBD2 matches at 16 bases. Germline CDR1 DFQATT, CDR2 SNEGSKA (reference sequence). The trim removed 6 bases at V and 11 bases at J, leaving 12 bases unmatched. CDR3 length: 16 residues.

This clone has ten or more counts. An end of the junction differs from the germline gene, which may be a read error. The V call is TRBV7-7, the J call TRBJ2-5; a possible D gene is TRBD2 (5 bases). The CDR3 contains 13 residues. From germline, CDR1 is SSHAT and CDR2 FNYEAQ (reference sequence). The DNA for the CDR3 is TGTGCTAGCAGCCTCGGACTGACGGAGACCCAGTACTTC. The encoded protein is CASSLGLTETQYF. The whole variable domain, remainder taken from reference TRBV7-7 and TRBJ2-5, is GAGVSQSPRYKVTKRGQDVTLRCDPISSHATLYWYQQALGQGPEFLTYFNYEAQPDKSGLPSDRFSAERPEGSISTLTIQRTEQRDSAMYRCASSLGLTETQYFGPGTRLLVL.

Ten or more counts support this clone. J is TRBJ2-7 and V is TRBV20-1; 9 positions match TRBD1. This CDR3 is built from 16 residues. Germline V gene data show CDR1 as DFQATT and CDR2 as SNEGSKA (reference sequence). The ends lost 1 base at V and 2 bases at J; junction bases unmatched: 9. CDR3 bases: TGCAGTGCTAGAGGCACAGGGGGCGCCGTCCCCTACGAGCAGTACTTC. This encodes CSARGTGGAVPYEQYF.

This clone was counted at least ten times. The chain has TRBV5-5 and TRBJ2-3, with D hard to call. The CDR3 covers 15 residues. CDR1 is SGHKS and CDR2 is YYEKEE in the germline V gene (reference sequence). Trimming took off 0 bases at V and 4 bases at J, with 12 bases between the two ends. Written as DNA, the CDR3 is TGTGCCAGCAGCTTGGAGGGCCCACGGGCAGATACGCAGTATTTT. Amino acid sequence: CASSLEGPRADTQYF. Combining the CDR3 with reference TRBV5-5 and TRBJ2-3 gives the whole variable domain DAGVTQSPTHLIKTRGQQVTLRCSPISGHKSVSWYQQVLGQGPQFIFQYYEKEERGRGNFPDRFSARQFPNYSSELNVNALLLGDSALYLCASSLEGPRADTQYFGPGTRLTVL.

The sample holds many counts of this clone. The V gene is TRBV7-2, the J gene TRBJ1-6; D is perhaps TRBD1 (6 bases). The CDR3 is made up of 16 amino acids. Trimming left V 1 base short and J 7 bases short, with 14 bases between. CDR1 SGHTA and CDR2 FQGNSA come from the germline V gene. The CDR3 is CASSLGLGAPNSPLHF. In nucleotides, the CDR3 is TGTGCCAGCAGCTTAGGATTGGGGGCCCCCAATTCACCCCTCCACTTT.

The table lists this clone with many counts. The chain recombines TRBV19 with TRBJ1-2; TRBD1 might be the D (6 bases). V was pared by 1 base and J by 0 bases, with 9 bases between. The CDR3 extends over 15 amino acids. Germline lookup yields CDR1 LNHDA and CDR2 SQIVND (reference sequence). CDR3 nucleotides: TGTGCCAGTAGTATAGGGACAGTCGCTAACTATGGCTACACCTTC. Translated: CASSIGTVANYGYTF.

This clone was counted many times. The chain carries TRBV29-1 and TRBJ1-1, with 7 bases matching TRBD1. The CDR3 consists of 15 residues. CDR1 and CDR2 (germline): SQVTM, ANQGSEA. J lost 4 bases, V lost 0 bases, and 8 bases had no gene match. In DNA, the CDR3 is TGCAGCGTTGAAGATGTCAGGGGGGTAAGCACTGAAGCTTTCTTT. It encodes CSVEDVRGVSTEAFF.

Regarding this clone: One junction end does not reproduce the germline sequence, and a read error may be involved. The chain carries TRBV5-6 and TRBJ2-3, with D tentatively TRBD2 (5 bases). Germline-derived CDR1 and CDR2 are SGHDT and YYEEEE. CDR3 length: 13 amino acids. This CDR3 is CSSSPRPSRGQYF. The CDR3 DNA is TGTTCCAGCAGCCCCCGACCCTCTCGGGGTCAGTATTTT.